This TCR beta chain was profiled in a study of blood T cell repertoires in COVID-19. The wider study: Acute and convalescent COVID-19 specimens originated in the United States, Italy and Spain.

The CDR3 sequence is 12 residues long. The V and J ends lost 5 bases and 5 bases respectively, with 9 bases between them. Germline V lookup: CDR1 KGHSH, CDR2 LQKENI. In the original processing: Nucleated cell number was recorded as an estimate derived from reference gene primer amplification. Clones were sequenced by immunoSEQ multiplex PCR, and TCRdb holds only the in-frame ones, with some missing. V and J calls and clone size are given by that table; D and trimming were obtained from the DNA. In the table there are 90,000 to 120,000 clones, more than 80% of which are singletons. This clone has a handful of counts.

The chain joins TRBV18 to TRBJ1-1; D unclear. Sample: peripheral blood. The sequence was obtained from a man between 60 and 70 years old with acute or convalescent COVID-19. CDR3 region: CASSTQRTEAFF. In DNA, the CDR3 is TGTGCCAGCTCAACGCAGCGGACTGAAGCTTTCTTT.